These 10 T cell receptor beta chains share one sample of origin, sequenced in a study of spatial heterogeneity in lung cancer (dated by TCRdb to between 2019 and 2020). What the work shows at the level of the full study, not this receptor alone: A correlation was observed between the number of expanded intratumoral alpha and beta TCRs and the tumor nonsynonymous mutation count.

Which antigens these TCRs recognize remains unknown. Library preparation was by 5' RACE. The instrument was a NextSeq 500. TCRdb reprocessed the public reads (quality trimming at Q25 with fastp, clone calling with MiXCR) and kept in-frame beta chains. Here each entry gathers all rows of one CDR3 protein and keeps the most common genes and DNA. The sample yields 8,000 or so distinct CDR3 sequences; 5.4% were counted once. Of the sample, about 25% is held by the ten largest clones. Interpreted using the paper, the time point label stands for: sample taken at primary tumor resection. The sample in question was lung tumor tissue, obtained at surgery. The receptors derive from a male donor with early-stage non-small cell lung cancer.

The chain employs TRBV10-3 and TRBJ2-5, with TRBD1 matching 8 bases. This CDR3 region has 15 residues. V trimming: 3 bases; J trimming: 4 bases; junction bases outside the gene matches: 7. Germline V lookup: CDR1 ENHRY, CDR2 SYGVKD. In DNA, the CDR3 is TGTGCCATCAGTGAAGGGACAGGTAGGGGAGAGACCCAGTACTTC. Protein sequence: CAISEGTGRGETQYF.

This clonotype has ten or more counts. V and J are TRBV11-2 and TRBJ2-1; TRBD2 matches 9 bases. The germline gives CDR1 SGHAT, CDR2 FQNNGV. This CDR3 comprises 15 residues. Losses at the gene ends were 5 bases for V and 0 bases for J; bases not matched to a gene: 2. CDR3 protein: CASSETSGSYNEQFF. The CDR3, as DNA: TGTGCCAGCAGCGAGACTAGCGGCTCCTACAATGAGCAGTTCTTC.

This clonotype was seen ten or more times. The chain carries TRBV7-3 and TRBJ2-6, with 7 bases lining up with TRBD1. In germline, CDR1 is SGHTA, CDR2 FQGTGA. The CDR3 is 17 amino acids. After removal of 5 bases from V and 0 bases from J, the junction contained 7 bases not matched to a gene. CDR3 sequence (DNA): TGTGCCAGCAGCCGTCAGGGGGTAGGCTCTGGGGCCAACGTCCTGACTTTC. This gives the protein CASSRQGVGSGANVLTF.

This clonotype was found many times. This sequence joins TRBV11-2 and TRBJ1-6; 11 bases map to TRBD1. CDR1 and CDR2 from the germline V gene are SGHAT and FQNNGV. V shed 5 bases, J shed 15 bases, and the junction held 12 bases outside the gene matches. The CDR3 is 15 residues long. CDR3 in amino acids: CASSKDRDRGFHLHF. The CDR3 region has the DNA TGTGCCAGCAGCAAGGACCGGGACAGGGGGTTTCACCTCCACTTT.

This clonotype was seen more than once but under ten times. This chain joins TRBV11-2 and TRBJ1-1, with 7 nucleotides matching TRBD1. The CDR3 extends over 13 amino acids. The germline V gene has CDR1 SGHAT and CDR2 FQNNGV. V was pared by 0 bases and J by 5 bases, with 0 bases of the junction left unmatched. The CDR3 DNA reads as TGTGCCAGCAGCTTAGACAGGGGGACTGAAGCTTTCTTT. Protein product: CASSLDRGTEAFF.

The sample holds many counts of this clonotype. The chain combines TRBV18 with TRBJ2-7; no reliable D call. This CDR3 has 13 residues. V lost 2 bases and J lost 1, with 6 bases in between. Germline lookup yields CDR1 KGHSH and CDR2 LQKENI. CDR3 sequence reads: CASSPERSYEQYF. DNA for the CDR3: TGTGCCAGCTCACCAGAAAGGTCCTACGAGCAGTACTTC.

Relative to its sample, this clonotype is medium-sized. The rearrangement links TRBV24-1 to TRBJ2-2, with a tentative D call TRBD1 (6 bases). The germline CDR1 and CDR2 sequences are KGHDR and SFDVKD. The V end lost 5 bases, the J end lost 4 bases, and 10 bases lay between the germline ends. The CDR3 length is 14 residues. CDR3 amino acids: CATSGTASTGELFF. Here the CDR3 DNA reads TGTGCCACCAGTGGGACAGCTTCCACCGGGGAGCTGTTTTTT.

This clonotype appeared many times. The chain links TRBV7-2 to TRBJ1-2, with 8 bases aligning to TRBD1. The germline CDR1 and CDR2 sequences are SGHTA and FQGNSA. The junction had 4 bases not matched to a gene; V was cut back by 4 bases and J by 3 bases. This CDR3 spans 14 amino acids. The CDR3 loop is CASSSDRGDYGYTF. The CDR3 coding sequence is TGTGCCAGCAGCTCAGACAGGGGCGACTATGGCTACACCTTC.

There are many counts of this clonotype. The chain joins TRBV7-8 to TRBJ1-1, with unresolved D. Trimming took 0 bases from V and 6 from J, leaving 8 bases between them. The CDR3 length is 13 residues. The germline CDR1 and CDR2 sequences are SGHVS and FQNEAQ. The CDR3 nucleotides read TGTGCCAGCAGCTTAGCGGGAAAACCTGAAGCTTTCTTT. Encoded protein: CASSLAGKPEAFF.

A few counts support this clonotype. The V gene is TRBV27, the J gene TRBJ1-4; maybe TRBD1 (5 bases). The CDR3 runs to 13 residues. The V gene lost 6 bases and the J gene lost 5 bases, with 10 bases spanning the gap. Germline lookup yields CDR1 MNHEY and CDR2 SMNVEV (reference sequence). The CDR3 is CASRGGPNEKLFF. The CDR3 nucleotides are TGTGCCAGCAGGGGGGGACCCAATGAAAAACTGTTTTTT. Together with reference TRBV27 and TRBJ1-4, the CDR3 gives the full variable domain: EAQVTQNPRYLITVTGKKLTVTCSQNMNHEYMSWYRQDPGLGLRQIYYSMNVEVTDKGDVPEGYKVSRKEKRNFPLILESPSPNQTSLYFCASRGGPNEKLFFGSGTQLSVL.